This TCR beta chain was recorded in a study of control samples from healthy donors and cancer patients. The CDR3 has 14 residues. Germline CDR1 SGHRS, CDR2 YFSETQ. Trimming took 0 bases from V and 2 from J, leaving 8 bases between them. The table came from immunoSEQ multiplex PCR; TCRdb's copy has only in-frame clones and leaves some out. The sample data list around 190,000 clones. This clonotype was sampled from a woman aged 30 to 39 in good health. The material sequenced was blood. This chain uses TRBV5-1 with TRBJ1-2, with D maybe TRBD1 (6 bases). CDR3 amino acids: CASSLVGGNYGYTF. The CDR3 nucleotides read TGCGCCAGCAGCTTGGTAGGGGGAAACTATGGCTACACCTTC. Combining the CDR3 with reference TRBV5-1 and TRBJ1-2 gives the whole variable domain KAGVTQTPRYLIKTRGQQVTLSCSPISGHRSVSWYQQTPGQGLQFLFEYFSETQRNKGNFPGRFSGRQFSNSRSEMNVSTLELGDSALYLCASSLVGGNYGYTFGSGTRLTVV.